This T cell receptor beta chain stems from a study of blood T cell repertoires in COVID-19. Study at large: Specimens from acute and convalescent COVID-19 originated in the United States, Italy and Spain.

In the authors' workflow: Cell counts per sample came from amplifying reference gene primers. Produced via immunoSEQ multiplex PCR; TCRdb's table is partial and in-frame only. The V and J calls and clone size were taken over from that table, and D and trimming were inferred from the DNA. The table lists fewer than 300,000 clones, roughly four fifths of them singletons. V gave up 0 bases and J gave up 6 bases; unmatched junction bases: 7. Germline assignment: CDR1 SGHTA and CDR2 FQGNSA. The CDR3 is 15 amino acids. This sequence joins TRBV7-2 and TRBJ2-7; TRBD1 matches 8 bases. The clonotype originates from a woman between 45 and 65 years old who had recovered from COVID-19. Sequencing was done on a sample of peripheral blood. The CDR3 nucleotides are TGTGCCAGCAGCTTAGCCGGGACACAGGGGGGCGAGCAGTACTTC. Encoded protein: CASSLAGTQGGEQYF.